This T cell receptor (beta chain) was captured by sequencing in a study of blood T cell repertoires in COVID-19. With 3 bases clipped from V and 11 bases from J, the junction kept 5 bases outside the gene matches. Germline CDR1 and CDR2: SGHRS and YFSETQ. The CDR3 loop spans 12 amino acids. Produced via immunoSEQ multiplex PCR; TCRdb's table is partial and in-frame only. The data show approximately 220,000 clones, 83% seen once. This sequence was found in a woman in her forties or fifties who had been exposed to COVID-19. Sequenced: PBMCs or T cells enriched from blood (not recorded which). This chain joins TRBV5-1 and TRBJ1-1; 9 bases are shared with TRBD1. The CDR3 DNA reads TGCGCCAGCAGCTCAGACAGGGGGAGGGCTTTCTTT. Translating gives CASSSDRGRAFF.